The following is a T cell receptor (beta chain) sequence with its context. Trimming shortened V by 5 bases and J by 3 bases, and 11 bases separated the two germline ends. CDR3 length: 13 amino acids. The germline CDR1 and CDR2 sequences are MNHEY and SMNVEV (reference sequence). The data were obtained in a study of blood T cells in healthy people across ages. A second about 7 to 12 cycle PCR used barcoded and J-beta primers. TCRdb recomputed calls from the 5' RACE reads with MiXCR, one row per CDR3 protein. The sample has roughly 800,000 distinct CDR3 sequences, roughly 64% seen once. The sequenced sample was blood. This chain connects TRBV27 to TRBJ2-7; D is possibly TRBD2 (5 bases). The origin of this receptor is a man aged 25 to 40 in good health. The CDR3 region has the DNA TGTGCCAGCAGTATTGGACTCTACTACGAGCAGTACTTC. This codes for CASSIGLYYEQYF.